This T cell receptor beta chain was sequenced for a study of blood T cell repertoires in COVID-19. The wider study: The cDNA or gDNA used as material had been derived from T cells, B-cell-depleted T cells, or PBMCs.

CDR3 length equals 13 residues. Germline V gene lookup returns CDR1 SNHLY and CDR2 FYNNEI. The V gene lost 9 bases and the J gene lost 3 bases, with 14 bases spanning the gap. Assay used: immunoSEQ multiplex PCR; TCRdb lists only in-frame clones, some missing. Of about 320,000 clones detected, 89% appear once; the ten largest clones hold about 5.2%. Sequenced sample: PBMCs or T cells enriched from blood (not recorded which). The clonotype originates from a man between 60 and 70 years old who had recovered from COVID-19. This chain connects TRBV2 to TRBJ1-1, with D tentatively TRBD1 (6 bases). The CDR3 region is CASSGQADTEAFF. The CDR3 DNA reads TGTGCCAGTTCGGGACAAGCGGACACTGAAGCTTTCTTT. Variable domain in full (rest from reference TRBV2 and TRBJ1-1): EPEVTQTPSHQVTQMGQEVILRCVPISNHLYFYWYRQILGQKVEFLVSFYNNEISEKSEIFDDQFSVERPDGSNFTLKIRSTKLEDSAMYFCASSGQADTEAFFGQGTRLTVV.